Listed below are T cell receptor beta chains from one sample, sequenced in a study of T-cell reconstitution after alpha-beta-depleted transplantation in children. MiXCR, run by TCRdb on the PCR reads, gives a single entry per CDR3 protein. This sample carries just under 250,000 distinct CDR3 sequences, roughly 26% of them seen once, and the ten largest clones take less than 3.5%. The sample consisted of PBMCs, taken before TCRalphabeta/CD19-depleted stem cell transplant. These receptors were taken from a girl aged 2-10 years with Fanconi anemia, due to receive a stem cell transplant. Both conserved end residues are part of each CDR3. A D gene is named only where the DNA matches it firmly. Clone size is not always given. Where it is, it says once, few, many or a class for expanded clones.

D gene	clone size	V gene	J gene	CDR3 DNA	CDR3 protein
-	many	TRBV27	TRBJ2-7	TGTGCCAGCAGTTCCTCCTCGGGCATCCCAGGGTACTACGAGCAGTACTTC	CASSSSSGIPGYYEQYF
-	-	TRBV28	TRBJ1-1	TGTGCCAGCAGACCGACACTGCTGAACACTGAAGCTTTCTTT	CASRPTLLNTEAFF
-	-	TRBV7-9	TRBJ2-1	TGTGCCAGCAGCCCGTGGGGACTCCCCGTTTTTGAGCAGTTCTTC	CASSPWGLPVFEQFF
TRBD1	many	TRBV5-6	TRBJ2-1	TGTGCCAGCCGACAGGGCTCCTACAATGAGCAGTTCTTC	CASRQGSYNEQFF
TRBD1	many	TRBV12-3/TRBV12-4	TRBJ2-2	TGTGCCAGCAGTTGGACAGGGCCCGGGGAGCTGTTTTTT	CASSWTGPGELFF
TRBD1	many	TRBV12-3/TRBV12-4	TRBJ1-5	TGTGCCAGCAGTCCGGGGACAGGGGACAATCAGCCCCAGCATTTT	CASSPGTGDNQPQHF
TRBD1	-	TRBV4-1	TRBJ1-1	TGCGCCAGCAGCAGAATCCGGGACAGCGAAGCTTTCTTT	CASSRIRDSEAFF
-	few	TRBV7-9	TRBJ2-7	TGTGCCAGCGGGAAAACCGGGACAACCCACGAGCAGTACTTC	CASGKTGTTHEQYF
TRBD1	many	TRBV6-5	TRBJ1-6	TGTGCCAGCAGTCCCGGGACAGGCGGGAATGGTTCACCCCTCCACTTT	CASSPGTGGNGSPLHF
-	-	TRBV6-5	TRBJ2-3	TGTGCCAGCAGTTACATTCCGTACGACACAGATACGCAGTATTTT	CASSYIPYDTDTQYF
-	-	TRBV18	TRBJ1-3	TGTGCCAGCTCACCGGACAGCTCTGGAAACACCATATATTTT	CASSPDSSGNTIYF
-	many	TRBV29-1	TRBJ2-7	TGCAGCGTTGAAGATCGCAGGCAGGTGGGTGCCTACGAGCAGTACTTC	CSVEDRRQVGAYEQYF
TRBD2	-	TRBV25-1	TRBJ2-7	TGTGCCAGCAGTGAATGGGCGGGGGGGAGTACCTACGAGCAGTACTTC	CASSEWAGGSTYEQYF
-	few	TRBV29-1	TRBJ2-1	TGCAGCGTGCCCCACTGGCGGGGCTCCTACAATGAGCAGTTCTTC	CSVPHWRGSYNEQFF
TRBD2	many	TRBV20-1	TRBJ2-3	TGCAGTGCTAGAGCCCCGGGGGGACCAGCAGATACGCAGTATTTT	CSARAPGGPADTQYF
-	many	TRBV29-1	TRBJ2-7	TGCAGCGTTGAAGAACTAACCGGGACCGGGGTCTACGAGCAGTACTTC	CSVEELTGTGVYEQYF
-	many	TRBV28	TRBJ2-1	TGTGCCAGCAGTTTAAGATCGACCCTACTTTACAATGAGCAGTTCTTC	CASSLRSTLLYNEQFF
-	many	TRBV9	TRBJ2-5	TGTGCCAGCAGCGGTGTCCCAGGGTACCGAGAGACCCAGTACTTC	CASSGVPGYRETQYF
-	-	TRBV12-3/TRBV12-4	TRBJ2-3	TGTGCCAGCAGTTTGGGCCTAGTCTTGACAGATACGCAGTATTTT	CASSLGLVLTDTQYF
-	many	TRBV5-1	TRBJ2-6	TGCGCCAGCAGCTTGTCGGGGTCTAGCTCTGGGGCCAACGTCCTGACTTTC	CASSLSGSSSGANVLTF
TRBD2	many	TRBV11-2	TRBJ2-1	TGTGCCAGCAGCTTCTTTGGCCGATTACTAGCGGGACGTCCCAATGAGCAGTTCTTC	CASSFFGRLLAGRPNEQFF
TRBD1	-	TRBV29-1	TRBJ1-3	TGCAGCGTTGAAAGTCTGGGGACAGGGCGCGTATATTTT	CSVESLGTGRVYF
TRBD2	-	TRBV20-1	TRBJ2-3	TGCAGTGCCCCCGGGACTAGCGGGACAGATACGCAGTATTTT	CSAPGTSGTDTQYF
-	few	TRBV7-3	TRBJ2-3	TGTGCCAGCAGCCGAATACTCACAGATACGCAGTATTTT	CASSRILTDTQYF
-	-	TRBV20-1	TRBJ2-5	TGCAGTGCTAGAGATCTGAGGGCCGGAGAGACCCAGTACTTC	CSARDLRAGETQYF
-	-	TRBV29-1	TRBJ2-7	TGCAGCGTTGAAAGCTTAAGATGGCCCTACGAGCAGTACTTC	CSVESLRWPYEQYF
-	-	TRBV20-1	TRBJ1-5	TGCAGTGCTGTCCAGGTTTGGGGGGGTCAGCCCCAGCATTTT	CSAVQVWGGQPQHF
TRBD2	-	TRBV24-1	TRBJ2-3	TGTGCCACCAGTGAAAATGGGGTAGCGGGAAATACGCAGTATTTT	CATSENGVAGNTQYF
-	few	TRBV4-2	TRBJ2-3	TGTGCCAGCAGCCCCTGGGTCGGGACGAGGAGTTCACAAGATACGCAGTATTTT	CASSPWVGTRSSQDTQYF
-	-	TRBV20-1	TRBJ2-7	TGCAGTGCTATTGAGATTCGAAACAGGTGGTCCTACGAGCAGTACTTC	CSAIEIRNRWSYEQYF
-	-	TRBV10-3	TRBJ2-5	TGTGCCATCGCACCCGGGGCCACCCCCCAAGAGACCCAGTACTTC	CAIAPGATPQETQYF
TRBD1	-	TRBV4-1	TRBJ2-7	TGCGCCAGCAGCCAGAATTACGGGACAGACAACGAGCAGTACTTC	CASSQNYGTDNEQYF
-	few	TRBV29-1	TRBJ1-2	TGCAGCGTTGACAGGGACTATGGCTACACCTTC	CSVDRDYGYTF
-	-	TRBV29-1	TRBJ2-3	TGCAGCATGTACAGGAGGGGCCGAACAGATACGCAGTATTTT	CSMYRRGRTDTQYF
-	few	TRBV7-2	TRBJ2-7	TGTGCCAGCGCGGTGCAGGCGGGATCCTACGAGCAGTACTTC	CASAVQAGSYEQYF
-	-	TRBV29-1	TRBJ2-3	TGCAGCGTTGAAGTTGGGGCTATCCTAAGACCAGATACGCAGTATTTT	CSVEVGAILRPDTQYF
TRBD1	many	TRBV12-3/TRBV12-4	TRBJ2-3	TGTGCCAGCAGACCGGAGGACAGGGGATATGGAGATACGCAGTATTTT	CASRPEDRGYGDTQYF
-	-	TRBV24-1	TRBJ2-7	TGTGCCACCAGTGATTCCTCAGGGTCCGAGCAGTACTTC	CATSDSSGSEQYF
-	many	TRBV12-3/TRBV12-4	TRBJ1-1	TGTGCCAGCAGTTTAGAAGTCTGGGAGAACACTGAAGCTTTCTTT	CASSLEVWENTEAFF
TRBD2	few	TRBV12-3/TRBV12-4	TRBJ2-7	TGTGCCAGCAGTTTTACCGTTACCGGGACTAGCGGGAGTCTGTCGTCCTACGAGCAGTACTTC	CASSFTVTGTSGSLSSYEQYF
TRBD2	-	TRBV20-1	TRBJ2-7	TGCAAAGCGTTAGCGGGAGGCTACGAGCAGTACTTC	CKALAGGYEQYF
-	many	TRBV29-1	TRBJ2-1	TGCAGCGTTCTAGAAGGGGGGGTATACAATGAGCAGTTCTTC	CSVLEGGVYNEQFF
-	many	TRBV6-5	TRBJ2-1	TGTGCCAGCAGTTCTCAGGGGGGGGGCGGCAATGAGCAGTTCTTC	CASSSQGGGGNEQFF
TRBD2	few	TRBV10-3	TRBJ2-1	TGTGCCATCAGTGAAATGGGACTAGCGGGAGAGTGGGTTAGGAATGAGCAGTTCTTC	CAISEMGLAGEWVRNEQFF
-	-	TRBV20-1	TRBJ1-5	TGCAGTGCTTTGGGGTCCAATCAGCCCCAGCATTTT	CSALGSNQPQHF
-	-	TRBV10-3	TRBJ2-7	TGTGCCATCAGTGGTTCCTACGAGCAGTACTTC	CAISGSYEQYF